One and the same sample provided the 6 T cell receptor beta chains below, sequenced in a study of regulatory dendritic cells for organ transplantation. TCRdb's table, derived via immunoSEQ multiplex PCR, lists solely in-frame clones and lacks some. The table includes 11,000 or so clones, roughly two thirds detected once. Sequencing was performed on memory CD8+ T cells from blood. The subset is: CD45RO+ memory T cells. The receptors shown here come from a human donor in good health.

This chain connects TRBV5-5 to TRBJ2-5; possibly TRBD1 for D (7 bases). The V gene's germline CDR1 is SGHKS and CDR2 YYEKEE (reference sequence). Deletions cut 1 base from V and 0 bases from J, with 22 bases between. This CDR3 has 19 residues. The CDR3 region has the DNA TGTGCCAGCAGCTTGTTTGCAGGGGGGTGGCATGAGTACCAAGAGACCCAGTACTTC. Protein product: CASSLFAGGWHEYQETQYF.

The chain joins TRBV7-9 to TRBJ1-1; maybe TRBD1 (6 bases). V lost 5 bases and J lost 1, with 11 bases in between. The CDR3 length is 14 residues. CDR1 is SEHNR, CDR2 FQNEAQ, per germline (reference sequence). As DNA, the CDR3 is TGTGCCAGCAGCAAATTACAGGGGAACACTGAAGCTTTCTTT. This codes for CASSKLQGNTEAFF.

The V call is TRBV11-3, the J call TRBJ2-3; D is possibly TRBD2 (6 bases). The CDR3 consists of 18 residues. The germline V gene has CDR1 SGHNT and CDR2 YENEEA. Trimming removed 1 base at V and 2 bases at J, with 19 bases between. CDR3 sequence: CASSLGPVGTGATDTQYF. For the CDR3, the DNA is TGTGCCAGCAGCTTAGGCCCAGTGGGGACTGGGGCCACAGATACGCAGTATTTT.

CDR3 sequence (DNA): TGTGCCAGCAGTGACGGGACTAGCGGGCCTCGTGAGCAGTTCTTC. It is translated as CASSDGTSGPREQFF. The V and J genes are TRBV6-4 and TRBJ2-1; 12 bases are a match to TRBD2. The J segment lost 9 bases and the V segment lost 2 bases, leaving 5 bases of the junction unmatched. Germline assignment: CDR1 MRHNA and CDR2 SNTAGT. CDR3 length: 15 amino acids.

The rearrangement uses TRBV6-1 and TRBJ1-1; D remains ambiguous. Germline CDR1 and CDR2: MNHNS and SASEGT. The CDR3 sequence is 11 residues long. V dropped 11 bases and J dropped 4 bases, with 11 bases sitting between them. This CDR3 is CALDGSTEAFF. The CDR3 DNA reads TGTGCCCTTGACGGTTCCACTGAAGCTTTCTTT.

With regard to this clone: The junction and the germline gene differ at one end; a read error may be behind it. This chain joins TRBV19 and TRBJ1-2; D unresolved. This CDR3 is built from 16 residues. Germline loops: CDR1 LNHDA, CDR2 SQIVND (reference sequence). The CDR3 sequence: CASSIDLLRDHYGYIF. CDR3 in DNA: TGTGCCAGTAGTATAGACCTCCTACGCGACCACTATGGCTACATCTTC.